Each of the 3 T cell receptor beta chains below was sequenced from the same sample in a study of T cells in narcolepsy. The table came from immunoSEQ multiplex PCR; TCRdb's copy has only in-frame clones and leaves some out. This table has about 33,000 clones, 90% appearing once. The sample comprised CD45RA- memory CD4+ T cells from PBMCs. These receptor sequences come from a human donor with narcolepsy.

The chain uses TRBV6-5 and TRBJ2-3, with D unresolved. The CDR3 runs 12 residues. V lost 6 bases and J lost 2, with 6 bases in between. CDR1 is MNHEY and CDR2 is SVGAGI in the germline V gene. In DNA, the CDR3 is TGTGCCAGCAGCTTATACACAGATACGCAGTATTTT. This translates into CASSLYTDTQYF.

This chain joins TRBV5-6 and TRBJ2-3; D is unresolved. CDR3 length: 15 amino acids. Per the germline V gene, CDR1 is SGHDT and CDR2 is YYEEEE. V lost 4 bases and J lost 2, with 14 bases in between. For the CDR3, the DNA is TGTGCCAGCAGCGAAGACCTGCTTAACACAGATACGCAGTATTTT. Its translation: CASSEDLLNTDTQYF.

The chain employs TRBV6-5 and TRBJ1-2, with D uncertain. Germline loops: CDR1 MNHEY, CDR2 SVGAGI. This CDR3 is built from 14 residues. V was clipped by 4 bases and J by 0 bases, with 9 bases between them. The CDR3 here is CASSFTSTNYGYTF. The CDR3 DNA reads as TGTGCCAGCAGTTTTACATCTACTAACTATGGCTACACCTTC.